Listed below are T cell receptor beta chains from one sample, sequenced in a study of neurological immune-mediated disorders. Using its own MiXCR run on the 5' RACE reads, TCRdb lists one record per CDR3 protein. Of 74,000 or so distinct CDR3 sequences in the sample, about 9% were seen once. The sample comprised PBMCs. All receptors derive from a man aged 45-65 years in good health. Each CDR3 is given with its conserved first and last residue. The order of the fields is V gene, D gene, clone size, J gene, CDR3 DNA, CDR3 protein. D genes are given only for firm matches. Clone size, where shown, is once, few, many, or a class for clones that have expanded.

v_call: TRBV9; d_call: TRBD2; clone_size: many; j_call: TRBJ2-1; cdr3_nt: TGTGCCAGCAGCGCACAACACCCGGGACTAGCGGGAGGTATAGAGAATGAGCAGTTCTTC; cdr3_aa: CASSAQHPGLAGGIENEQFF
v_call: TRBV7-9; d_call: TRBD2; clone_size: many; j_call: TRBJ2-5; cdr3_nt: TGTGCCAGCAGCCCTAGAGCGGGAGGGATCCAAGAGACCCAGTACTTC; cdr3_aa: CASSPRAGGIQETQYF
v_call: TRBV7-2; d_call: NA; clone_size: many; j_call: TRBJ2-3; cdr3_nt: TGTGCCAGCAGCTTAGCCCCGGGTACAGATACGCAGTATTTT; cdr3_aa: CASSLAPGTDTQYF
v_call: TRBV11-3; d_call: NA; clone_size: NA; j_call: TRBJ2-5; cdr3_nt: TGTGCCAGCAGCTTCCCGGAGACCCAGTACTTC; cdr3_aa: CASSFPETQYF
v_call: TRBV5-1; d_call: TRBD2; clone_size: many; j_call: TRBJ2-3; cdr3_nt: TGCGCCAGCAGCTTGAGGATTAGCGGGAGGGCCGGCAACACAGATACGCAGTATTTT; cdr3_aa: CASSLRISGRAGNTDTQYF
v_call: TRBV5-5; d_call: NA; clone_size: many; j_call: TRBJ1-5; cdr3_nt: TGTGCCAGCAGCTTGGAGCACAGCAATCAGCCCCAGCATTTT; cdr3_aa: CASSLEHSNQPQHF
v_call: TRBV5-1; d_call: NA; clone_size: many; j_call: TRBJ2-1; cdr3_nt: TGCGCCAGCAGCGACCGGGACAAGGGCCTCTCCTACAATGAGCAGTTCTTC; cdr3_aa: CASSDRDKGLSYNEQFF
v_call: TRBV7-3; d_call: NA; clone_size: many; j_call: TRBJ2-5; cdr3_nt: TGTGCCAGCAGCCCTCAGGGTTTCTCGGAGACCCAGTACTTC; cdr3_aa: CASSPQGFSETQYF
v_call: TRBV12-3/TRBV12-4; d_call: TRBD1; clone_size: many; j_call: TRBJ1-5; cdr3_nt: TGTGCCAGCAGTCGACAGGGTGAGGGCAATCAGCCCCAGCATTTT; cdr3_aa: CASSRQGEGNQPQHF
v_call: TRBV5-1; d_call: TRBD1; clone_size: many; j_call: TRBJ1-4; cdr3_nt: TGCGCCAGCAGCTTGCCCGGGACAGCTAATGAAAAACTGTTTTTT; cdr3_aa: CASSLPGTANEKLFF
v_call: TRBV5-1; d_call: NA; clone_size: many; j_call: TRBJ1-1; cdr3_nt: TGCGCCAGCAGCCTCCTGGGGAACACTGAAGCTTTCTTT; cdr3_aa: CASSLLGNTEAFF
v_call: TRBV30; d_call: NA; clone_size: NA; j_call: TRBJ1-5; cdr3_nt: TGTGCCTGGAGTGGCCAGGGGAACCAGCCCCAGCATTTT; cdr3_aa: CAWSGQGNQPQHF
v_call: TRBV30; d_call: TRBD1; clone_size: NA; j_call: TRBJ1-1; cdr3_nt: TGTGCCTGGGCGACAGGGGGTACGGAAGCTTTCTTT; cdr3_aa: CAWATGGTEAFF
v_call: TRBV28; d_call: TRBD2; clone_size: many; j_call: TRBJ2-1; cdr3_nt: TGTGCCAGCCTGGGGACTAGGAAGTTCAATGAGCAGTTCTTC; cdr3_aa: CASLGTRKFNEQFF
v_call: TRBV7-9; d_call: TRBD2; clone_size: many; j_call: TRBJ2-7; cdr3_nt: TGTGCCAGCAGCTTAGGAGCGGGGGGCCTCCGGGACGAGCAGTACTTC; cdr3_aa: CASSLGAGGLRDEQYF
v_call: TRBV9; d_call: NA; clone_size: many; j_call: TRBJ2-1; cdr3_nt: TGTGCCAGCAGCGTAGTTGGGGGGCGGCAGTTCTTC; cdr3_aa: CASSVVGGRQFF
v_call: TRBV28; d_call: NA; clone_size: few; j_call: TRBJ2-1; cdr3_nt: TGTGCCAGCATCAGCGGAATAGAAGGCCACAATGAGCAGTTCTTC; cdr3_aa: CASISGIEGHNEQFF
v_call: TRBV10-3; d_call: NA; clone_size: NA; j_call: TRBJ2-7; cdr3_nt: TGTGCCATCAGTGATGGCTATTCCTACGAGCAGTACTTC; cdr3_aa: CAISDGYSYEQYF
v_call: TRBV5-5; d_call: TRBD1; clone_size: many; j_call: TRBJ2-5; cdr3_nt: TGTGCCAGCAGCCTACAGGGGATAGAGACCCAGTACTTC; cdr3_aa: CASSLQGIETQYF
v_call: TRBV29-1; d_call: NA; clone_size: many; j_call: TRBJ2-2; cdr3_nt: TGCAGCGTTGACAGGGGTTCCGGGGAGCTGTTTTTT; cdr3_aa: CSVDRGSGELFF
v_call: TRBV6-1; d_call: NA; clone_size: many; j_call: TRBJ2-7; cdr3_nt: TGTGCCAGCACCTCGGGGCAAACCTACGAGCAGTACTTC; cdr3_aa: CASTSGQTYEQYF
v_call: TRBV4-2; d_call: TRBD1; clone_size: many; j_call: TRBJ1-6; cdr3_nt: TGTGCCAGCAGCCACGGGGACAGGGACTCACCCCTCCACTTT; cdr3_aa: CASSHGDRDSPLHF
v_call: TRBV9; d_call: NA; clone_size: many; j_call: TRBJ2-2; cdr3_nt: TGTGCCAGCAGCGTGTCCGGAGGGGGTGGCACCGGGGAGCTGTTTTTT; cdr3_aa: CASSVSGGGGTGELFF
v_call: TRBV5-1; d_call: NA; clone_size: NA; j_call: TRBJ2-7; cdr3_nt: TGCGCCAGCGCAAAATCGAAGGGGCAGACCTACGAGCAGTACTTC; cdr3_aa: CASAKSKGQTYEQYF
v_call: TRBV7-2; d_call: NA; clone_size: many; j_call: TRBJ2-5; cdr3_nt: TGTGCCAGCAGCTTAGAAGGGGTGGCCCAGTACTTC; cdr3_aa: CASSLEGVAQYF
v_call: TRBV4-3; d_call: NA; clone_size: many; j_call: TRBJ2-7; cdr3_nt: TGCGCCAGCAGCCAACATACCGGGACAACGGCCCCCTACGAGCAGTACTTC; cdr3_aa: CASSQHTGTTAPYEQYF
v_call: TRBV29-1; d_call: NA; clone_size: many; j_call: TRBJ1-1; cdr3_nt: TGCAGCGCTACGCGGGCTGGGGGGACCGGAGGCACTGAAGCTTTCTTT; cdr3_aa: CSATRAGGTGGTEAFF
v_call: TRBV12-3/TRBV12-4; d_call: NA; clone_size: many; j_call: TRBJ1-1; cdr3_nt: TGTGCCAGCAGTAGTCGGGGAGGGGCTGAAGCTTTCTTT; cdr3_aa: CASSSRGGAEAFF
v_call: TRBV29-1; d_call: NA; clone_size: many; j_call: TRBJ2-7; cdr3_nt: TGCAGCGTTGAATCGGGAGAGCCTGAGCAGTACTTC; cdr3_aa: CSVESGEPEQYF
v_call: TRBV6-6; d_call: TRBD1; clone_size: many; j_call: TRBJ1-1; cdr3_nt: TGTGCCAGCAGGACCCACGGACAGGGGAACACTGAAGCTTTCTTT; cdr3_aa: CASRTHGQGNTEAFF
v_call: TRBV19; d_call: NA; clone_size: few; j_call: TRBJ1-1; cdr3_nt: TGTGCCAGTAGTATTAAGGGGAGCACTGAAGCTTTCTTT; cdr3_aa: CASSIKGSTEAFF
v_call: TRBV29-1; d_call: NA; clone_size: many; j_call: TRBJ1-4; cdr3_nt: TGCAGCGTTGAAGATCCGGGGGCGCGTGAAAAACTGTTTTTT; cdr3_aa: CSVEDPGAREKLFF
v_call: TRBV28; d_call: NA; clone_size: few; j_call: TRBJ1-2; cdr3_nt: TGTGCCAGCAGTTCTCACAGGGAATCCCTCTATGGCTACACCTTC; cdr3_aa: CASSSHRESLYGYTF
v_call: TRBV7-9; d_call: NA; clone_size: few; j_call: TRBJ2-5; cdr3_nt: TGTGCCAGCAGCTTAGACGCAGGACAAGAGACCCAGTACTTC; cdr3_aa: CASSLDAGQETQYF
v_call: TRBV7-9; d_call: TRBD2; clone_size: many; j_call: TRBJ2-2; cdr3_nt: TGTGCCAGCAGCCGCCCCGGGGGGGCGAACACCGGGGAGCTGTTTTTT; cdr3_aa: CASSRPGGANTGELFF
v_call: TRBV15; d_call: NA; clone_size: many; j_call: TRBJ2-7; cdr3_nt: TGTGCCACCAGCAGAGGAGGGGGGGTGTACGAGCAGTACTTC; cdr3_aa: CATSRGGGVYEQYF
v_call: TRBV7-9; d_call: NA; clone_size: many; j_call: TRBJ2-7; cdr3_nt: TGTGCCAGCAGCCTCGGACACCCTAGCTCCTACGAGCAGTACTTC; cdr3_aa: CASSLGHPSSYEQYF
v_call: TRBV5-1; d_call: NA; clone_size: many; j_call: TRBJ2-3; cdr3_nt: TGCGCCAGCAGCTTCCGGGACTCGCTTCCCACAGATACGCAGTATTTT; cdr3_aa: CASSFRDSLPTDTQYF
v_call: TRBV28; d_call: NA; clone_size: many; j_call: TRBJ2-7; cdr3_nt: TGTGCCAGCAGTCCCCTAGGGATAAGACTCTACGAGCAGTACTTC; cdr3_aa: CASSPLGIRLYEQYF
v_call: TRBV11-2; d_call: TRBD2; clone_size: many; j_call: TRBJ2-1; cdr3_nt: TGTGCCAGCAGCTTAACCGCGCCCCTAGCGGGAGTTGGCGATGAGCAGTTCTTC; cdr3_aa: CASSLTAPLAGVGDEQFF
v_call: TRBV12-3/TRBV12-4; d_call: NA; clone_size: many; j_call: TRBJ2-7; cdr3_nt: TGTGCCAGCAGCCGCGGGACTGCCAAGGAGCAGTACTTC; cdr3_aa: CASSRGTAKEQYF
v_call: TRBV6-2/TRBV6-3; d_call: NA; clone_size: many; j_call: TRBJ2-7; cdr3_nt: TGTGCCAGCAGTTACTCCGGGCGGGTATCCTCTTGGGAGCAGTACTTC; cdr3_aa: CASSYSGRVSSWEQYF
v_call: TRBV5-6; d_call: TRBD2; clone_size: many; j_call: TRBJ2-5; cdr3_nt: TGTGCCAGCAGCTTACAGCGGGACGGGGGAGAGACCCAGTACTTC; cdr3_aa: CASSLQRDGGETQYF
v_call: TRBV20-1; d_call: TRBD2; clone_size: many; j_call: TRBJ2-1; cdr3_nt: TGCAGTGCTAGAGAGGCTAGCGGGTACAATGAGCAGTTCTTC; cdr3_aa: CSAREASGYNEQFF
v_call: TRBV12-3/TRBV12-4; d_call: NA; clone_size: many; j_call: TRBJ1-4; cdr3_nt: TGTGCCAGCAGTCAAGGGACACTTCTGTTTTTT; cdr3_aa: CASSQGTLLFF
v_call: TRBV5-1; d_call: NA; clone_size: NA; j_call: TRBJ2-3; cdr3_nt: TGCGCCAGCAGCTTTAGTGGGAGAGCTGATACGCAGTATTTT; cdr3_aa: CASSFSGRADTQYF
v_call: TRBV10-3; d_call: NA; clone_size: many; j_call: TRBJ1-2; cdr3_nt: TGTGCCATCAGTGAACAGACAAACTATGGCTACACCTTC; cdr3_aa: CAISEQTNYGYTF
v_call: TRBV7-3; d_call: TRBD1; clone_size: many; j_call: TRBJ1-1; cdr3_nt: TGTGCCAGCAGCCCCACAGGGGGTGACACTGAAGCTTTCTTT; cdr3_aa: CASSPTGGDTEAFF
v_call: TRBV6-5; d_call: NA; clone_size: many; j_call: TRBJ2-1; cdr3_nt: TGTGCCAGCAGTTACCGGACAATTAGCCACAATGAGCAGTTCTTC; cdr3_aa: CASSYRTISHNEQFF
v_call: TRBV28; d_call: NA; clone_size: many; j_call: TRBJ2-7; cdr3_nt: TGTGCCAGCAGGGGGGCCGAGCAGTACTTC; cdr3_aa: CASRGAEQYF
v_call: TRBV9; d_call: NA; clone_size: many; j_call: TRBJ2-1; cdr3_nt: TGTGCCAGCAGCGTTTTACCCCACAATGAGCAGTTCTTC; cdr3_aa: CASSVLPHNEQFF
v_call: TRBV12-3/TRBV12-4; d_call: NA; clone_size: many; j_call: TRBJ2-1; cdr3_nt: TGTGCCAGCAGCAGATCCGGGACTCACAATGAGCAGTTCTTC; cdr3_aa: CASSRSGTHNEQFF
v_call: TRBV7-8; d_call: TRBD2; clone_size: many; j_call: TRBJ2-7; cdr3_nt: TGTGCCAGCAGCTTGAGGAGGACTAGGGACGAGCAGTACTTC; cdr3_aa: CASSLRRTRDEQYF
v_call: TRBV20-1; d_call: NA; clone_size: many; j_call: TRBJ2-7; cdr3_nt: TGCAGTGCCTCAGGGGTTGGGCACGAGCAGTACTTC; cdr3_aa: CSASGVGHEQYF
v_call: TRBV5-1; d_call: NA; clone_size: many; j_call: TRBJ2-5; cdr3_nt: TGCGCCAGCAGGGTAGGGACGGAAGAGACCCAGTACTTC; cdr3_aa: CASRVGTEETQYF
v_call: TRBV3-1; d_call: NA; clone_size: NA; j_call: TRBJ2-6; cdr3_nt: TGTGTCAGCAGCCTGGGTAGGGGGGCCAACGTCCTGACTTTC; cdr3_aa: CVSSLGRGANVLTF
v_call: TRBV7-8; d_call: NA; clone_size: many; j_call: TRBJ2-4; cdr3_nt: TGTGCCAGCAGCTTTGGGGCGGCGTCTTTAGCCAAAAACATTCAGTACTTC; cdr3_aa: CASSFGAASLAKNIQYF
v_call: TRBV20-1; d_call: TRBD2; clone_size: many; j_call: TRBJ2-1; cdr3_nt: TGCAGTGCTAGACTAGCGGGGGGGTCCTACAATGAGCAGTTCTTC; cdr3_aa: CSARLAGGSYNEQFF
v_call: TRBV5-5; d_call: NA; clone_size: many; j_call: TRBJ2-7; cdr3_nt: TGTGCCAGCAGCTCTTCCAAGGGTTCCTACGAGCAGTACTTC; cdr3_aa: CASSSSKGSYEQYF
v_call: TRBV10-1; d_call: TRBD1; clone_size: many; j_call: TRBJ1-1; cdr3_nt: TGCGCCAGCAGTGTGACCCAGGGGGTGACTGAAGCTTTCTTT; cdr3_aa: CASSVTQGVTEAFF